These T cell receptor beta chains were read from a single sample in a study of blood T cell repertoires in COVID-19. Libraries were prepared by immunoSEQ multiplex PCR; TCRdb keeps only in-frame clonotypes and omits some of them. The sample lists roughly 250,000 clones, 75% to 90% occurring once. Specimen: peripheral blood. Receptor source: a man aged 30-40 years with acute or convalescent COVID-19. Each CDR3 is given with its conserved first and last residue. Fields, in order: D gene, clone size, V gene, J gene, CDR3 protein, CDR3 DNA. The D gene is left open where the match is weak. Clone size is shown for a subset of rows, as once, few, many or a class of expanded clone.

>.|.|TRBV30|TRBJ1-1
CAWILAPEAFF
TGTGCCTGGATTTTGGCACCTGAAGCTTTCTTT
>TRBD1|.|TRBV5-5|TRBJ1-1
CASSLTGTGGNTEAFF
TGTGCCAGCAGCTTGACGGGGACAGGGGGTAACACTGAAGCTTTCTTT
>TRBD1|.|TRBV11-1|TRBJ1-6
CASSINPGRDRGPLHF
TGTGCCAGCAGCATAAACCCCGGCCGGGACAGGGGACCCCTCCACTTT
>.|.|TRBV18|TRBJ1-1
CASSPGGRAFF
TGTGCCAGCTCACCCGGGGGGCGTGCTTTCTTT
>TRBD1|.|TRBV5-1|TRBJ2-1
CASYPAPGQGSIYEQFF
TGCGCCAGTTACCCTGCACCGGGACAGGGGTCTATCTATGAGCAGTTCTTC
>.|.|TRBV28|TRBJ2-3
CASSRDFTDTQYF
TGTGCCAGCAGCCGGGATTTTACAGATACGCAGTATTTT
>TRBD1|once|TRBV18|TRBJ1-1
CASSPGQQGGTEAFF
TGTGCCAGCTCACCAGGTCAGCAGGGGGGAACTGAAGCTTTCTTT
>.|.|TRBV5-1|TRBJ1-2
CASRLELGARGYTF
TGCGCCAGCCGGCTTGAGTTGGGGGCGCGCGGCTACACCTTC
>TRBD1|.|TRBV19|TRBJ1-5
CASSMTGGPWQPQHF
TGTGCCAGTAGCATGACAGGGGGGCCGTGGCAGCCCCAGCATTTT
>.|.|TRBV10-3|TRBJ2-7
CAISESRLSYEQYF
TGTGCCATCAGTGAGTCGAGACTCTCCTACGAGCAGTACTTC
>.|.|TRBV5-5|TRBJ1-1
CASSLLGTQNTEAFF
TGTGCCAGCAGCCTGCTTGGGACACAGAACACTGAAGCTTTCTTT
>.|.|TRBV2|TRBJ1-3
CASRPTGVSGNTIYF
TGTGCCAGCAGGCCGACAGGAGTCTCTGGAAACACCATATATTTT
>.|.|TRBV6-6|TRBJ1-4
CASSLTGTTTATNEKLFF
TGTGCCAGCAGTCTAACCGGGACAACGACCGCAACTAATGAAAAACTGTTTTTT
>.|.|TRBV7-5|TRBJ1-5
CARSQGTSVQPQHF
TGTGCCAGAAGCCAGGGGACATCCGTCCAGCCCCAGCATTTT
>.|.|TRBV9|TRBJ2-2
CASSARTENTGELFF
TGTGCCAGCAGCGCCAGGACTGAGAACACCGGGGAGCTGTTTTTT
>.|.|TRBV11-2|TRBJ1-1
CASSLASYRAMNTEAFF
TGTGCCAGCAGCTTGGCAAGTTACAGGGCCATGAACACTGAAGCTTTCTTT
>TRBD1|.|TRBV5-5|TRBJ2-7
CASSFLDRSPYEQYF
TGTGCCAGCAGCTTCCTGGACAGGAGCCCCTACGAGCAGTACTTC
>.|.|TRBV30|TRBJ1-5
CAWSKRVRNQPQHF
TGTGCCTGGAGTAAGAGGGTGAGGAATCAGCCCCAGCATTTT
>.|.|TRBV6-5|TRBJ1-3
CASRERGSGNTIYF
TGTGCCAGCAGGGAGCGTGGAAGTGGAAACACCATATATTTT
>TRBD2|.|TRBV6-1|TRBJ2-4
CASSEDEERGLVLAKNIQYF
TGTGCCAGCAGTGAAGACGAGGAGCGGGGCCTGGTTTTAGCCAAAAACATTCAGTACTTC
>.|.|TRBV7-9|TRBJ2-3
CASSLAGARTDTQYF
TGTGCCAGCAGCTTAGCGGGGGCGCGCACAGATACGCAGTATTTT
>TRBD2|.|TRBV19|TRBJ2-7
CASSITSGGEQYF
TGTGCCAGTAGTATAACTTCGGGGGGGGAGCAGTACTTC
>.|.|TRBV5-1|TRBJ1-3
CASGEGSSPSGNTIYF
TGCGCCTCCGGGGAAGGGTCGTCTCCCTCTGGAAACACCATATATTTT
>TRBD1|.|TRBV5-1|TRBJ1-1
CASSGNRGSGAFF
TGCGCCAGCAGCGGCAACAGGGGCTCCGGAGCTTTCTTT
>TRBD1|few|TRBV5-1|TRBJ1-3
CASSAQARDRGAGNTIYF
TGCGCCAGCAGCGCCCAGGCTCGGGACAGGGGAGCTGGAAACACCATATATTTT
>.|.|TRBV28|TRBJ1-5
CASSLRTVNQPQHF
TGTGCCAGCAGTTTGAGGACAGTCAATCAGCCCCAGCATTTT
>.|.|TRBV9|TRBJ2-6
CASSPRLVLTGANVLTF
TGTGCCAGCAGCCCCCGACTTGTTCTTACTGGGGCCAACGTCCTGACTTTC
>.|.|TRBV5-1|TRBJ2-3
CASSLVPATDTQYF
TGCGCCAGCAGCTTGGTCCCAGCGACAGATACGCAGTATTTT
>.|.|TRBV19|TRBJ1-2
CASSISLLPGYGYTF
TGTGCCAGTAGTATTAGTCTTTTGCCTGGCTATGGCTACACCTTC